This TCR beta chain was captured by sequencing in a study of blood T cell repertoires in COVID-19. Measured with immunoSEQ multiplex PCR; TCRdb has only the in-frame clones, and not every one. The sample has around 58,000 clones, approximately 88% seen once. The sequence came from a woman in her sixties or seventies with COVID-19, enrolled during active disease. Sequenced input: peripheral blood.

CDR3 in amino acids: CASGSQGYTGELFF. In DNA, the CDR3 is TGTGCTAGTGGTTCACAGGGTTACACCGGGGAGCTGTTTTTT. This chain uses TRBV12-5 with TRBJ2-2, with D maybe TRBD1 (6 bases). With 4 bases removed from V and 3 bases from J, the gap between germline ends came to 9 bases. Per germline, CDR1 LGHNT and CDR2 FRNRAP. This CDR3 spans 14 amino acids.